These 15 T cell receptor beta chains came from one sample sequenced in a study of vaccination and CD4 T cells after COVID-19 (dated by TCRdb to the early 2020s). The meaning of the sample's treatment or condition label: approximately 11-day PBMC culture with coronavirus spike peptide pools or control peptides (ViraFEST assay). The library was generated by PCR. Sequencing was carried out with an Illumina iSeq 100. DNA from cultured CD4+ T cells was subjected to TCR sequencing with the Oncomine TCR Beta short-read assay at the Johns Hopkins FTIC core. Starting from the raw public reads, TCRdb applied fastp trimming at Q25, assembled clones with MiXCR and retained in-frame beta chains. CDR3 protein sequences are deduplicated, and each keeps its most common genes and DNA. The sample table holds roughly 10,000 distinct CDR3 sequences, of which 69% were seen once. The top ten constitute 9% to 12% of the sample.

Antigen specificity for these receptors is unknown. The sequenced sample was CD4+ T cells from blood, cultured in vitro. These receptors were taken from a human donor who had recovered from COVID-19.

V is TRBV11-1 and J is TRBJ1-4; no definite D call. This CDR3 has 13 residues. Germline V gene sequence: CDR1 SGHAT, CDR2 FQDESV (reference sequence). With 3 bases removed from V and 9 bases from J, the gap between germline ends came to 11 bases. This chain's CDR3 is CASSFDLYQKLFF. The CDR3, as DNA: TGTGCCAGCAGCTTTGACTTATATCAAAAACTGTTTTTT.

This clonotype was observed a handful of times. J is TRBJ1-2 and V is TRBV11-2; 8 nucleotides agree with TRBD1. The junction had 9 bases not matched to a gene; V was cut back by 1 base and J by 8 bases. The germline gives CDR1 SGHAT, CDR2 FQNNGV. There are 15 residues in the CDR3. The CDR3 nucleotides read TGTGCCAGCAGCTTAGGCCCACAGGGGGTTATGGGCTACACCTTC. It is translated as CASSLGPQGVMGYTF.

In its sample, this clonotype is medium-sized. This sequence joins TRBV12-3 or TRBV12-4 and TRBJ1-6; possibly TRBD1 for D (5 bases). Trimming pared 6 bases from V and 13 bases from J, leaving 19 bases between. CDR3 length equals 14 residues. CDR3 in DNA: TGTGCCAGCAGCGCCTCCGGGACGCTTGGGCCCCTCCACTTT. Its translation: CASSASGTLGPLHF.

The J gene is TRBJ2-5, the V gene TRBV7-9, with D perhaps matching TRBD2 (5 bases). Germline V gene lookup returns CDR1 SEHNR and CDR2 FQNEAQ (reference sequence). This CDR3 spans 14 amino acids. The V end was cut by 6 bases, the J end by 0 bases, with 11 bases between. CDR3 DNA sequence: TGTGCCAGCAGTCTTACTAGTTACCAAGAGACCCAGTACTTC. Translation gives CASSLTSYQETQYF.

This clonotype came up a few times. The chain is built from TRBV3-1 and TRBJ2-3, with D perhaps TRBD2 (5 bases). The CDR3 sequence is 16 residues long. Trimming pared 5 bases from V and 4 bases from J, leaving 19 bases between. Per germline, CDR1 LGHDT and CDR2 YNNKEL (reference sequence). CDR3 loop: CASSTPPSGGPDTQYF. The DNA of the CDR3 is TGTGCCAGCAGCACCCCCCCCAGCGGAGGCCCAGATACGCAGTATTTT.

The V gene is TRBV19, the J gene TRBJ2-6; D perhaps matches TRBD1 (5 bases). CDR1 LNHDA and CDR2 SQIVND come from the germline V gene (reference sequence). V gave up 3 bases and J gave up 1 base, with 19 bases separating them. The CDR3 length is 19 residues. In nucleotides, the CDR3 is TGTGCCAGTAGTATCAAGTACGGCGAGACAGCATCTGGGGCCAACGTCCTGACTTTC. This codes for CASSIKYGETASGANVLTF.

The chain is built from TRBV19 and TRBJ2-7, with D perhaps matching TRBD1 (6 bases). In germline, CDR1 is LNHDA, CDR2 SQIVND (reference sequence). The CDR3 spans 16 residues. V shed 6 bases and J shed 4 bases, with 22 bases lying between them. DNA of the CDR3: TGTGCCAGTAGCCCAAGGACAGCGTACCAATCGTACGAGCAGTACTTC. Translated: CASSPRTAYQSYEQYF.

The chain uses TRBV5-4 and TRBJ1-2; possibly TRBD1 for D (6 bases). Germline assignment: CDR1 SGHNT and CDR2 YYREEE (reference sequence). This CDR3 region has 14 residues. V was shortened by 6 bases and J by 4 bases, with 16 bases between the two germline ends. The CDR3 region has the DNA TGTGCCAGCACCCATTCGGACAGCGTCTATGGCTACACCTTC. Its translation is CASTHSDSVYGYTF.

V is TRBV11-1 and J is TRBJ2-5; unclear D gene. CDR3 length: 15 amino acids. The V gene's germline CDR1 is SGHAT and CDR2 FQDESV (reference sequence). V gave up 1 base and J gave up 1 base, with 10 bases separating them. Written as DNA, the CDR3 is TGTGCCAGCAGCTTAGTCGGGCCCGGCCAAGAGACCCAGTACTTC. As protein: CASSLVGPGQETQYF. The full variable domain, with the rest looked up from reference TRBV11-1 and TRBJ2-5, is EAEVAQSPRYKITEKSQAVAFWCDPISGHATLYWYRQILGQGPELLVQFQDESVVDDSQLPKDRFSAERLKGVDSTLKIQPAELGDSAMYLCASSLVGPGQETQYFGPGTRLLVL.

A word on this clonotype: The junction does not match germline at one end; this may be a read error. CDR3 residues: CATSRSEGTKTGELFF. DNA of the CDR3: TGTGCCACCAGCAGAAGCGAGGGAACGAAAACCGGGGAGCTGTTTTTT. The chain employs TRBV15 and TRBJ2-2, with D possibly being TRBD2 (5 bases). CDR1 is LNHNV, CDR2 YYDKDF, per germline (reference sequence). This CDR3 is 16 amino acids long.

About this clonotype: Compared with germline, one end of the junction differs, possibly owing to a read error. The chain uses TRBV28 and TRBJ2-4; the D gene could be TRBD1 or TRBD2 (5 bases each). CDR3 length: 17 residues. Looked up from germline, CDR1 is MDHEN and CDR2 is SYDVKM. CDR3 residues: CASSLWGSGTAKNIQYF. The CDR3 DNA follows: TGTGCCAGCAGTCTATGGGGATCCGGGACAGCCAAAAACATTCAGTACTTC.

CDR3 protein: CAISTRDTQYF. The CDR3 bases are TGTGCCATCAGTACTCGAGATACGCAGTATTTT. The chain carries TRBV10-3 and TRBJ2-3, with D uncertain. CDR3 size: 11 residues. CDR1 ENHRY and CDR2 SYGVKD come from the germline V gene. V was clipped by 5 bases and J by 5 bases, with 5 bases between them.

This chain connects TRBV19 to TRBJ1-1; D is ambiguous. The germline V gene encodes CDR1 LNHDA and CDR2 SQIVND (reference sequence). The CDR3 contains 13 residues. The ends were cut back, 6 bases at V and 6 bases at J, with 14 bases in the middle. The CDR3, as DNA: TGTGCCAGTAGGCCCGGGCCTAGCGCTGAAGCTTTCTTT. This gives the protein CASRPGPSAEAFF. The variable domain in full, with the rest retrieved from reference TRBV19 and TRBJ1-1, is DGGITQSPKYLFRKEGQNVTLSCEQNLNHDAMYWYRQDPGQGLRLIYYSQIVNDFQKGDIAEGYSVSREKKESFPLTVTSAQKNPTAFYLCASRPGPSAEAFFGQGTRLTVV.

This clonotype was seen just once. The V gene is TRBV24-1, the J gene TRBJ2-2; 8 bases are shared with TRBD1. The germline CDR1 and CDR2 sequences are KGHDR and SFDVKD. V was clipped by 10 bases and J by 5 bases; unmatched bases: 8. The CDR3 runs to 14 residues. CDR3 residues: CATRGQGDTGELFF. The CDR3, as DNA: TGTGCCACGAGAGGACAGGGTGATACCGGGGAGCTGTTTTTT.

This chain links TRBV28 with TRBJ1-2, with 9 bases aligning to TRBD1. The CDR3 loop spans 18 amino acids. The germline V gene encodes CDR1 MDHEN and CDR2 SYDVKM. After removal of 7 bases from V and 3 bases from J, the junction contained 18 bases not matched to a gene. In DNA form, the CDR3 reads TGTGCCAGCATCTCGGGGACAGGGAACGGCTTTTTACACTATGGCTACACCTTC. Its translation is CASISGTGNGFLHYGYTF.